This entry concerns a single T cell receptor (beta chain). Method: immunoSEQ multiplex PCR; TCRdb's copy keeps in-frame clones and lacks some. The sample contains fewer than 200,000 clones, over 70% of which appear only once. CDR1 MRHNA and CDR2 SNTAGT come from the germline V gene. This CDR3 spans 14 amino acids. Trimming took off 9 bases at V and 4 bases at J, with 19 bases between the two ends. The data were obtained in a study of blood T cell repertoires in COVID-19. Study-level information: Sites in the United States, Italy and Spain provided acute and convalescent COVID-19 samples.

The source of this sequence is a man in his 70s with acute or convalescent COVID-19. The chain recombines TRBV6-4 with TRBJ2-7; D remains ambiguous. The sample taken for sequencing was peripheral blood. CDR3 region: CASPEPEDGYEQYF. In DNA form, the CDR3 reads TGTGCCAGTCCAGAGCCAGAAGACGGGTACGAGCAGTACTTC.